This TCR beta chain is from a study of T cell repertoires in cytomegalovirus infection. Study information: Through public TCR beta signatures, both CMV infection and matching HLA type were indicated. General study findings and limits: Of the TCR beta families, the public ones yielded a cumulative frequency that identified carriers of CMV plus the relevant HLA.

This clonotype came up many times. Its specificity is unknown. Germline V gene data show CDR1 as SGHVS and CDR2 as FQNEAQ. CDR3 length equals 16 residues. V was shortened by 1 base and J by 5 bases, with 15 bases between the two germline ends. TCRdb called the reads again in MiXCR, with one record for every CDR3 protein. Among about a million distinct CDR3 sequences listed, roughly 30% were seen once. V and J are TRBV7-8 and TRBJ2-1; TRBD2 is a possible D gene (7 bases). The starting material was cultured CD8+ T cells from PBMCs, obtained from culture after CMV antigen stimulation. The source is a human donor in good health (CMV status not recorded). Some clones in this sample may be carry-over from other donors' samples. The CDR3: CASSLDGGGAHNEQFF. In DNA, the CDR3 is TGTGCCAGCAGCTTAGATGGGGGGGGGGCCCACAATGAGCAGTTCTTC.